The 32 T cell receptor beta chains below come from one sample, sequenced in a study of OX40 agonist ivuxolimab in advanced cancers. The assay was immunoSEQ multiplex PCR, and TCRdb's table has in-frame clones only and misses some. The table has 65,000 to 95,000 clones, about 88% seen once. This sample comprised CD4+ or CD8+ T cells sorted from blood, obtained in a trial of the OX40 agonist ivuxolimab. These receptors originate from an adult with an advanced solid tumor such as melanoma, head and neck, liver or kidney cancer.

The V gene is TRBV6-6, the J gene TRBJ2-2, with 8 bases matching TRBD1. This CDR3 is 14 amino acids long. The germline CDR1 and CDR2 sequences are MNHNY and SVGAGI (reference sequence). J was trimmed by 3 bases and V by 10 bases; bases with no gene match: 7. CDR3 sequence reads: CATLKTGDTGELFF. The CDR3, as DNA: TGTGCCACACTAAAGACAGGGGACACCGGGGAGCTGTTTTTT.

The chain joins TRBV11-1 to TRBJ2-7; the D gene could be TRBD1 or TRBD2 (7 bases each). Trimming pared 9 bases from V and 6 bases from J, leaving 24 bases between. Germline V gives CDR1 SGHAT, CDR2 FQDESV (reference sequence). The CDR3 has 15 amino acids. In nucleotides, the CDR3 is TGTGCCAGTCAGGGGGGGCGCGAAATTGAAGGCGAGCAGTACTTC. Encoded protein: CASQGGREIEGEQYF.

V and J are TRBV2 and TRBJ2-7, with a tentative D call TRBD2 (6 bases). Per the germline V gene, CDR1 is SNHLY and CDR2 is FYNNEI. Trimming left V 2 bases short and J 7 bases short, with 18 bases between. The CDR3 has 15 amino acids. This chain's CDR3 is CASSESEGFLREQYF. The CDR3 coding sequence is TGTGCCAGCAGTGAATCGGAGGGATTCCTACGGGAGCAGTACTTC.

This clone was seen a single time. The V gene is TRBV28, the J gene TRBJ1-5; maybe TRBD1 (5 bases). The CDR3 contains 13 residues. Germline CDR1 and CDR2: MDHEN and SYDVKM. The V end lost 7 bases, the J end lost 1 base, and 8 bases lay between the germline ends. CDR3 region: CASNRDSNQPQHF. The CDR3 DNA is TGTGCCAGCAACCGGGACAGCAATCAGCCCCAGCATTTT.

The rearrangement links TRBV5-1 to TRBJ2-3, with D possibly matching TRBD2 (6 bases). V was clipped by 2 bases and J by 5 bases, with 15 bases between them. Germline loops: CDR1 SGHRS, CDR2 YFSETQ. This CDR3 has 15 residues. CDR3 amino acids: CASSFTSGGKDTQYF. CDR3 DNA sequence: TGCGCCAGCAGCTTCACTAGTGGGGGGAAAGATACGCAGTATTTT.

This rearrangement joins TRBV18 to TRBJ2-1; TRBD1 matches 7 bases. Germline trimming cut 5 bases from V and 5 bases from J; bases unmatched to any gene: 3. Germline values: CDR1 KGHSH, CDR2 LQKENI. The length of the CDR3 is 13 residues. CDR3 DNA sequence: TGTGCCAGCTCAGCGGACAGGCACAATGAGCAGTTCTTC. Translation: CASSADRHNEQFF.

This chain connects TRBV18 to TRBJ2-3; D ambiguous. The germline gives CDR1 KGHSH, CDR2 LQKENI. This CDR3 region has 16 residues. Trimming removed 6 bases from V and 2 bases from J, with 18 bases in between. DNA for the CDR3: TGTGCCAGCTCCCCTAGTCTAGTGGGGTACACAGATACGCAGTATTTT. Translation: CASSPSLVGYTDTQYF. Using reference TRBV18 and TRBJ2-3 for the parts outside the CDR3, the full variable domain is NAGVMQNPRHLVRRRGQEARLRCSPMKGHSHVYWYRQLPEEGLKFMVYLQKENIIDESGMPKERFSAEFPKEGPSILRIQQVVRGDSAAYFCASSPSLVGYTDTQYFGPGTRLTVL.

The chain has TRBV7-6 and TRBJ1-1; 7 nucleotides agree with TRBD1. Germline values: CDR1 SGHVS, CDR2 FNYEAQ. CDR3 length: 15 amino acids. The trim removed 5 bases at V and 5 bases at J, leaving 11 bases unmatched. CDR3 coding DNA: TGTGCCAGCAGCGCACCCAGACAGGGTAGAACTGAAGCTTTCTTT. Amino acids: CASSAPRQGRTEAFF.

This chain uses TRBV6-6 with TRBJ2-4; no reliable D call. Trimming pared 5 bases from V and 0 bases from J, leaving 8 bases between. Germline V lookup: CDR1 MNHNY, CDR2 SVGAGI (reference sequence). This CDR3 has 14 amino acids. The CDR3 DNA is TGTGCCAGCAGTCCGGGTCTAGCCAAAAACATTCAGTACTTC. Residues: CASSPGLAKNIQYF.

V is TRBV27 and J is TRBJ1-5; weak D call: TRBD1 (6 bases). The ends were cut back, 6 bases at V and 4 bases at J, with 10 bases in the middle. CDR1 MNHEY and CDR2 SMNVEV come from the germline V gene (reference sequence). This CDR3 has 13 residues. CDR3 nucleotide sequence: TGTGCCAGCAGACAGGGCGATAATCAGCCCCAGCATTTT. Encoded protein: CASRQGDNQPQHF.

The chain employs TRBV28 and TRBJ1-2, with D perhaps matching TRBD1 (5 bases). This CDR3 spans 15 amino acids. The germline V and J ends were trimmed by 10 bases and 4 bases, with 22 bases remaining between them. Per germline, CDR1 MDHEN and CDR2 SYDVKM. This CDR3 reads CATKPRGLPPYGYTF. CDR3 bases: TGTGCCACCAAACCGAGGGGACTTCCGCCCTATGGCTACACCTTC.

This chain joins TRBV18 and TRBJ1-2; TRBD1 is a possible D gene (5 bases). The CDR3 covers 13 residues. Deletions cut 2 bases from V and 10 bases from J, with 14 bases between. The germline V gene encodes CDR1 KGHSH and CDR2 LQKENI. This CDR3 reads CASSPRRGDDYTF. CDR3 bases: TGTGCCAGCTCACCAAGGAGGGGAGATGACTACACCTTC.

V is TRBV5-1 and J is TRBJ2-2, with D tentatively TRBD1 or TRBD2 (5 bases each). V was shortened by 1 base and J by 4 bases, with 17 bases between the two germline ends. The CDR3 is made up of 17 amino acids. Germline-derived CDR1 and CDR2 are SGHRS and YFSETQ. The DNA of the CDR3 is TGCGCCAGCAGCTTGTCCCCTAGTGGGGGAACCACCGGGGAGCTGTTTTTT. Protein sequence: CASSLSPSGGTTGELFF.

V and J are TRBV6-5 and TRBJ2-7; 8 bases are shared with TRBD1. Trimming removed 6 bases from V and 1 base from J; junction bases left unmatched: 5. The CDR3 runs to 14 residues. Germline V gene lookup returns CDR1 MNHEY and CDR2 SVGAGI. CDR3 region: CASSRDRQSYEQYF. The CDR3 DNA reads TGTGCCAGCAGCCGGGACAGGCAATCCTACGAGCAGTACTTC.

The CDR3, as DNA: TGTGCCAGCAGTTACGGGGGGGCTACTGGAAACACCATATATTTT. The encoded protein is CASSYGGATGNTIYF. The genes are TRBV6-6 and TRBJ1-3; tentatively, D is TRBD1 (6 bases). V lost 2 bases and J lost 2, with 10 bases in between. CDR3 length: 15 amino acids. Germline CDR1 and CDR2: MNHNY and SVGAGI (reference sequence).

V usage is TRBV7-9 and J usage is TRBJ2-5, with a weak D call TRBD1 (5 bases). Germline V gene data show CDR1 as SEHNR and CDR2 as FQNEAQ (reference sequence). The CDR3 is 14 amino acids. Deletions cut 3 bases from V and 1 base from J, with 9 bases between. CDR3 bases: TGTGCCAGCAGCTTCTCAGGGTCCCAAGAGACCCAGTACTTC. As protein: CASSFSGSQETQYF. The complete variable domain, with remaining parts taken from reference TRBV7-9 and TRBJ2-5, reads DTGVSQNPRHKITKRGQNVTFRCDPISEHNRLYWYRQTLGQGPEFLTYFQNEAQLEKSRLLSDRFSAERPKGSFSTLEIQRTEQGDSAMYLCASSFSGSQETQYFGPGTRLLVL.

The chain joins TRBV19 to TRBJ2-2; 10 positions agree with TRBD2. Germline V gene lookup returns CDR1 LNHDA and CDR2 SQIVND (reference sequence). V shed 4 bases, J shed 7 bases, and the junction held 3 bases outside the gene matches. This CDR3 region has 14 residues. CDR3: CASSTSGGVGELFF. In DNA, the CDR3 is TGTGCCAGTAGTACCAGCGGGGGGGTCGGGGAGCTGTTTTTT. The full variable domain, completed using reference TRBV19 and TRBJ2-2, is DGGITQSPKYLFRKEGQNVTLSCEQNLNHDAMYWYRQDPGQGLRLIYYSQIVNDFQKGDIAEGYSVSREKKESFPLTVTSAQKNPTAFYLCASSTSGGVGELFFGEGSRLTVL.

This clone was observed once. The gene calls are TRBV5-5 and TRBJ1-2, with 9 nucleotides matching TRBD1. The CDR3 length is 12 residues. CDR1 SGHKS and CDR2 YYEKEE come from the germline V gene (reference sequence). J lost 12 bases, V lost 2 bases, and 5 bases had no gene match. This CDR3 is CASSFSQGADTF. CDR3 coding DNA: TGTGCCAGCAGCTTTTCACAGGGGGCGGACACCTTC.

This clone was seen once. The chain is built from TRBV5-8 and TRBJ1-2, with D unresolved. CDR3 length equals 15 residues. Trimming stripped 4 bases from V and 8 bases from J, with 21 bases between. Per germline, CDR1 SGHTS and CDR2 YDEGEE. CDR3 loop: CASSLDRVPGGGYTF. As DNA, the CDR3 is TGTGCCAGCAGCCTTGACCGGGTCCCGGGCGGGGGCTACACCTTC.

The chain's CDR3 is CASSPSGGEETQYF. Written as DNA, the CDR3 is TGTGCCAGCAGCCCCAGTGGGGGGGAAGAGACCCAGTACTTC. The chain links TRBV2 to TRBJ2-5, with 7 bases lining up with TRBD2. Germline V lookup: CDR1 SNHLY, CDR2 FYNNEI. There are 14 residues in the CDR3. V trimming: 6 bases; J trimming: 3 bases; junction bases outside the gene matches: 7.

This chain links TRBV10-3 with TRBJ2-3; no reliable D call. The CDR3 loop spans 13 amino acids. Germline CDR1 is ENHRY and CDR2 is SYGVKD. Trimming removed 7 bases at V and 5 bases at J, with 13 bases between. The CDR3 protein is CAITALSQDTQYF. CDR3 coding DNA: TGTGCCATCACCGCATTGTCCCAAGATACGCAGTATTTT.

The V gene is TRBV7-9, the J gene TRBJ1-1; 8 nucleotides match TRBD1. V shed 5 bases, J shed 4 bases, and the junction held 6 bases outside the gene matches. The CDR3 length is 14 residues. Germline V lookup: CDR1 SEHNR, CDR2 FQNEAQ (reference sequence). CDR3 DNA sequence: TGTGCCAGCAGCGTACCAGACAGGGGCACTGAAGCTTTCTTT. It encodes CASSVPDRGTEAFF.

The chain combines TRBV5-1 with TRBJ2-5, with D perhaps TRBD2 (5 bases). Germline V gene lookup returns CDR1 SGHRS and CDR2 YFSETQ. Between the trimmed V and J ends, which lost 4 bases and 2 bases, there was a span of 9 bases. This CDR3 is built from 13 residues. The DNA for the CDR3 is TGCGCCAGCAGCATCGGGAATCAAGAGACCCAGTACTTC. Residues: CASSIGNQETQYF.

The chain employs TRBV19 and TRBJ2-1; weak D call: TRBD2 (6 bases). Trimming removed 4 bases from V and 7 bases from J, with 17 bases in between. Germline-derived CDR1 and CDR2 are LNHDA and SQIVND (reference sequence). The CDR3 runs 15 residues. The DNA for the CDR3 is TGTGCCAGTAGTAGACTAGTGGGGGGAGCGAATGAGCAGTTCTTC. As protein: CASSRLVGGANEQFF.

The chain is built from TRBV7-7 and TRBJ2-1; D ambiguous. V was cut by 1 base and J by 0 bases, with 4 bases left in between. This CDR3 has 14 amino acids. CDR1 is SSHAT and CDR2 is FNYEAQ in the germline V gene (reference sequence). This CDR3 reads CASSLGSSYNEQFF. CDR3 sequence (DNA): TGTGCCAGCAGCTTAGGGAGCTCCTACAATGAGCAGTTCTTC.

The chain is built from TRBV11-2 and TRBJ2-7, with D perhaps matching TRBD1 (6 bases). V lost 2 bases and J 7 bases, leaving 12 bases between the germline ends. Germline assignment: CDR1 SGHAT and CDR2 FQNNGV. This CDR3 contains 13 residues. The CDR3 DNA reads as TGTGCCAGCAGCTTAACGTCTGACAGGGAGCAGTACTTC. It yields the protein CASSLTSDREQYF.

V gene TRBV19 combines with J gene TRBJ1-1, with 8 positions matching TRBD1. This CDR3 comprises 13 residues. The germline V gene encodes CDR1 LNHDA and CDR2 SQIVND (reference sequence). With V trimmed by 5 bases and J by 5 bases, 4 bases remained unmatched. This CDR3 is CASSVRGRTEAFF. CDR3 DNA: TGTGCCAGTAGTGTCAGGGGGCGAACTGAAGCTTTCTTT. Together with reference TRBV19 and TRBJ1-1, the CDR3 gives the full variable domain: DGGITQSPKYLFRKEGQNVTLSCEQNLNHDAMYWYRQDPGQGLRLIYYSQIVNDFQKGDIAEGYSVSREKKESFPLTVTSAQKNPTAFYLCASSVRGRTEAFFGQGTRLTVV.

This clone was seen just once. V usage is TRBV25-1 and J usage is TRBJ2-7; 8 bases are shared with TRBD2. V gave up 2 bases and J gave up 5 bases; unmatched junction bases: 8. Germline loops: CDR1 MGHDK, CDR2 SYGVNS. This CDR3 contains 15 residues. The CDR3 nucleotides are TGTGCCAGCAGTGAAAAGCGGGAGTCCCCCAACGAGCAGTACTTC. Its protein product is CASSEKRESPNEQYF.

The gene calls are TRBV29-1 and TRBJ2-7; tentatively, D is TRBD1 (6 bases). The CDR3 runs 13 residues. Trimming pared 6 bases from V and 5 bases from J, leaving 17 bases between. Germline-derived CDR1 and CDR2 are SQVTM and ANQGSEA. This chain's CDR3 is CSVEKAQGNEQYF. In DNA form, the CDR3 reads TGCAGCGTAGAAAAAGCACAGGGAAACGAGCAGTACTTC.

This chain connects TRBV7-8 to TRBJ1-1; possible D gene TRBD1, 5 bases. V lost 0 bases to trimming and J lost 0 bases, with 11 bases between them. This CDR3 comprises 16 residues. The germline V gene has CDR1 SGHVS and CDR2 FQNEAQ. The CDR3 loop reads CASSLATQGMNTEAFF. The CDR3 bases are TGTGCCAGCAGCTTAGCGACGCAGGGAATGAACACTGAAGCTTTCTTT. The full variable domain, rest sourced from reference TRBV7-8 and TRBJ1-1, is GAGVSQSPRYKVAKRGQDVALRCDPISGHVSLFWYQQALGQGPEFLTYFQNEAQLDKSGLPSDRFFAERPEGSVSTLKIQRTQQEDSAVYLCASSLATQGMNTEAFFGQGTRLTVV.

This clone was counted a few times. This sequence joins TRBV18 and TRBJ1-4; possibly TRBD1 for D (5 bases). The CDR3 totals 14 residues. Germline V CDR1 and CDR2: KGHSH, LQKENI. V lost 3 bases and J lost 6, with 11 bases in between. As DNA, the CDR3 is TGTGCCAGCTCACCGATACGGGGGGATGAAAAACTGTTTTTT. Protein: CASSPIRGDEKLFF.

This clone was counted a few times. The genes are TRBV28 and TRBJ1-5, with D tentatively TRBD1 (5 bases). Trimming removed 8 bases from V and 4 bases from J, with 15 bases in between. Per the germline V gene, CDR1 is MDHEN and CDR2 is SYDVKM. This CDR3 has 14 amino acids. The DNA for the CDR3 is TGTGCCAGCTCCGGGACGGGTGGAAATCAGCCCCAGCATTTT. Translating it yields CASSGTGGNQPQHF.